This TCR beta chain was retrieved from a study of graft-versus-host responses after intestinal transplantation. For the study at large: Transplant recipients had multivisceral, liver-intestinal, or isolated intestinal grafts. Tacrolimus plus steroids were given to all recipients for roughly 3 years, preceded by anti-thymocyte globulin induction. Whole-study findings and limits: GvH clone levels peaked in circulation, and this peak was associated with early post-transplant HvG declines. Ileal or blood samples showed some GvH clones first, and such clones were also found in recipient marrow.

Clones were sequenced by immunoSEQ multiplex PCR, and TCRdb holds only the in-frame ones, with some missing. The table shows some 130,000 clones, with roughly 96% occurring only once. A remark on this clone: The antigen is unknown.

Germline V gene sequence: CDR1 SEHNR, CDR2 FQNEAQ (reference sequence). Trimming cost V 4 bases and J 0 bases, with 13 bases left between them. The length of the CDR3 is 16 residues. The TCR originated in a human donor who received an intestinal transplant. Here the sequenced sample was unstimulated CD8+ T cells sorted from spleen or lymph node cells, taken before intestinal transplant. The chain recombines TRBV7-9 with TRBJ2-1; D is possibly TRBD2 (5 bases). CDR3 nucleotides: TGTGCCAGCAGCTCCCCACTAGGGAGCTCCTACAATGAGCAGTTCTTC. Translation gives CASSSPLGSSYNEQFF.